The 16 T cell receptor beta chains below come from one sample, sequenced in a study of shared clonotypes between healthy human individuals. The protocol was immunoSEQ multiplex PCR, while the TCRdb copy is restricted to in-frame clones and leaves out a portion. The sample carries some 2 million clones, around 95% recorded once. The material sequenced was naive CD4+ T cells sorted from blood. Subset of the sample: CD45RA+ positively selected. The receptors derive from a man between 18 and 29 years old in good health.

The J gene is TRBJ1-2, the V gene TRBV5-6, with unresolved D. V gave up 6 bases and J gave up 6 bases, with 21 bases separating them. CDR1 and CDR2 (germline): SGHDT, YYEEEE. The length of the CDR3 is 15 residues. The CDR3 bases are TGTGCCAGCAATGGACTCGCCCCGCGATGGGATGGCTACACCTTC. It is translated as CASNGLAPRWDGYTF. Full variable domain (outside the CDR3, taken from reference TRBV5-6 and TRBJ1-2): DAGVTQSPTHLIKTRGQQVTLRCSPKSGHDTVSWYQQALGQGPQFIFQYYEEEERQRGNFPDRFSGHQFPNYSSELNVNALLLGDSALYLCASNGLAPRWDGYTFGSGTRLTVV.

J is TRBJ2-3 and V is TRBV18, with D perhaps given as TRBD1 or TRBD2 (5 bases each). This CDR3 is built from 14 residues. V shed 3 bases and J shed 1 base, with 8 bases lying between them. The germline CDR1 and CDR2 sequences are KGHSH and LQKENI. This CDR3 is CASSPPGRTDTQYF. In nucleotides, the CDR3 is TGTGCCAGCTCACCCCCGGGGCGCACAGATACGCAGTATTTT.

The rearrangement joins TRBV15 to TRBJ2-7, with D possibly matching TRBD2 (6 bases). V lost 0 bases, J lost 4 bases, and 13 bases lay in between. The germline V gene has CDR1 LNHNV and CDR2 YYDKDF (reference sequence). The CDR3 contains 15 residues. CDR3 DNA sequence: TGTGCCACCAGCAGAGATATCGGGAGTAGTTACGAGCAGTACTTC. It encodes CATSRDIGSSYEQYF.

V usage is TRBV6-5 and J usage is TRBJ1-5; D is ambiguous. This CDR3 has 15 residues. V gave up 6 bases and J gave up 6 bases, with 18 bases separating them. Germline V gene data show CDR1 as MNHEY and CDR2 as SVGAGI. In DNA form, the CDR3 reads TGTGCCAGCAGCCCCCTTGGTGGCCCAAGTCAGCCCCAGCATTTT. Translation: CASSPLGGPSQPQHF.

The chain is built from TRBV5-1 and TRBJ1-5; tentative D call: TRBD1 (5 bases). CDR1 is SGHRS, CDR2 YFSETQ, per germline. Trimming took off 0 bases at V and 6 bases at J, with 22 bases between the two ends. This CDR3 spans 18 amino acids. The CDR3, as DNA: TGCGCCAGCAGCTTGGACCGAGGTTGGGGGAACCTTACTCAGCCCCAGCATTTT. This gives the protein CASSLDRGWGNLTQPQHF.

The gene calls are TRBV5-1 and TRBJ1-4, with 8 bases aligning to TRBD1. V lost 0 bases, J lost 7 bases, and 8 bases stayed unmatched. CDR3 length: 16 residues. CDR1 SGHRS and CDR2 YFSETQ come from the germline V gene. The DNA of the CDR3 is TGCGCCAGCAGCTTGGTCCGACAGGGGACGGGTGAAAAACTGTTTTTT. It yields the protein CASSLVRQGTGEKLFF.

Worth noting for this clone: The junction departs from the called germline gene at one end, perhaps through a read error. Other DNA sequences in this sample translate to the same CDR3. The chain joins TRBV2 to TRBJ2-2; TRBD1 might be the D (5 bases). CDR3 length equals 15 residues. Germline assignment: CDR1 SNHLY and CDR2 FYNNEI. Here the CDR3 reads CASSGQGRNTGELFF. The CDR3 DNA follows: TGCGCCAGCAGTGGGCAGGGAAGGAACACCGGGGAGCTGTTTTTT.

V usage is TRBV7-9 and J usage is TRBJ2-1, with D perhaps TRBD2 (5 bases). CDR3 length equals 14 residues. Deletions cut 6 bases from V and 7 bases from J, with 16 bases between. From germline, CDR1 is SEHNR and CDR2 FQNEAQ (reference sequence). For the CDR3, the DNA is TGTGCCAGCAGTTTTCGAGGGTGGCTAAATGAGCAGTTCTTC. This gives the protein CASSFRGWLNEQFF.

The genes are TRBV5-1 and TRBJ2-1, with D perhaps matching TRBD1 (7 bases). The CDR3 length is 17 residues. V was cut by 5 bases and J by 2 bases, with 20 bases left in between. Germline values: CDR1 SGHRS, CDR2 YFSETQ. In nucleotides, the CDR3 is TGCGCCAGCAGTCGAACCGGCCAGGGGGGTACCTACAATGAGCAGTTCTTC. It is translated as CASSRTGQGGTYNEQFF.

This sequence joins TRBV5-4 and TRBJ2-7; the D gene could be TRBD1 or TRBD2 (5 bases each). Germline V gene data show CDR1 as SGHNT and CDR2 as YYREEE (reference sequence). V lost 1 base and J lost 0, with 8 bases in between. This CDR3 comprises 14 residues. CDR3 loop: CASSLKGSSYEQYF. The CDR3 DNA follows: TGTGCCAGCAGCTTGAAGGGGAGCTCCTACGAGCAGTACTTC. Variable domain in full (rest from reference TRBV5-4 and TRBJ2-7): ETGVTQSPTHLIKTRGQQVTLRCSSQSGHNTVSWYQQALGQGPQFIFQYYREEENGRGNFPPRFSGLQFPNYSSELNVNALELDDSALYLCASSLKGSSYEQYFGPGTRLTVT.

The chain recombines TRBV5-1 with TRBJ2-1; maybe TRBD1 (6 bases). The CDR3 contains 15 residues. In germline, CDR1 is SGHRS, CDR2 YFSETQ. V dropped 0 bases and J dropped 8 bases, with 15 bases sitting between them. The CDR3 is CASSLERQVGHEQFF. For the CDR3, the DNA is TGCGCCAGCAGCTTGGAACGACAGGTCGGTCATGAGCAGTTCTTC.

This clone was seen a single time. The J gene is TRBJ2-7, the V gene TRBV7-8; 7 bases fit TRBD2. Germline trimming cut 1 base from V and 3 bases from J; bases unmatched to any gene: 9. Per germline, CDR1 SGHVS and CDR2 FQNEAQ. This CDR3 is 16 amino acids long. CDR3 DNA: TGTGCCAGCAGCTTAGGAAATCGACGGGGGGACTACGAGCAGTACTTC. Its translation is CASSLGNRRGDYEQYF.

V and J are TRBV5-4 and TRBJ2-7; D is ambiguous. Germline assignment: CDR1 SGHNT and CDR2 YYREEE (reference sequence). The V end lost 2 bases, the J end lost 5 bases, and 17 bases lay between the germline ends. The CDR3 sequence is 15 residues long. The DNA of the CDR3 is TGTGCCAGCAGCTTCCCGACCTATTCCGTGCACGAGCAGTACTTC. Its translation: CASSFPTYSVHEQYF. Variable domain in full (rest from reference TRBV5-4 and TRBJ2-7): ETGVTQSPTHLIKTRGQQVTLRCSSQSGHNTVSWYQQALGQGPQFIFQYYREEENGRGNFPPRFSGLQFPNYSSELNVNALELDDSALYLCASSFPTYSVHEQYFGPGTRLTVT.

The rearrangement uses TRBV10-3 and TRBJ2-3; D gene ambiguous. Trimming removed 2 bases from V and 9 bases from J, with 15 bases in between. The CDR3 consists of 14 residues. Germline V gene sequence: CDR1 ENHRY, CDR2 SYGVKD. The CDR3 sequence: CAISEPIRPSTQYF. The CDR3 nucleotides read TGTGCCATCAGTGAGCCTATTCGCCCCTCGACGCAGTATTTT.

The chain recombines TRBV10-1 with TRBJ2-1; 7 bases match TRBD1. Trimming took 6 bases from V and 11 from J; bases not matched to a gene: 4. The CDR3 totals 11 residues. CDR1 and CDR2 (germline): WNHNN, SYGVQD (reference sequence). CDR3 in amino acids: CASSQTGKQFF. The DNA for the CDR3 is TGCGCCAGCAGCCAGACAGGGAAGCAGTTCTTC.

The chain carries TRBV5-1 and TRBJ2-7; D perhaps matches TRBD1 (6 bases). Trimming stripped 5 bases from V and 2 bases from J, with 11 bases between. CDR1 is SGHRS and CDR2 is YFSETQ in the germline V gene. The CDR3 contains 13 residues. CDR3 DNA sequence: TGCGCCAGCAGGGGGGACACTCCCTACGAGCAGTACTTC. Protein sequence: CASRGDTPYEQYF.